The 17 T cell receptor beta chains given below trace back to one sample, sequenced in a study of T-cell reconstitution after alpha-beta-depleted transplantation in children. During its preparation, the TCRbeta library received unique molecular identifiers. TCRdb independently ran MiXCR on the PCR reads; one entry per CDR3 protein. This table has 190,000 or so distinct CDR3 sequences, 6.3% appearing once. Sequencing used PBMCs, obtained before TCRalphabeta/CD19-depleted stem cell transplant. The receptor source for this set is a girl less than two years old with combined immunodeficiency, due to receive a stem cell transplant.

This clonotype occurred many times. The chain recombines TRBV19 with TRBJ2-1, with 16 bases that match TRBD2. Germline assignment: CDR1 LNHDA and CDR2 SQIVND (reference sequence). V shed 3 bases and J 8 bases; nucleotides not matched to a gene: 1. The CDR3 loop spans 15 amino acids. Here the CDR3 reads CASSIGTSGRDEQFF. The DNA of the CDR3 is TGTGCCAGTAGTATTGGGACTAGCGGGAGGGATGAGCAGTTCTTC.

At least ten counts were recorded for this clonotype. The rearrangement uses TRBV5-1 and TRBJ2-1; the match to TRBD2 covers 12 bases. Unmatched junction bases numbered 6, after V lost 4 bases and J lost 4 bases. Per the germline V gene, CDR1 is SGHRS and CDR2 is YFSETQ. There are 16 residues in the CDR3. CDR3 DNA sequence: TGCGCCAGCAGCGTTCCGGGACTAGCGGGTTACAATGAGCAGTTCTTC. The encoded protein is CASSVPGLAGYNEQFF.

This clonotype was picked up many times. The chain couples TRBV12-3 or TRBV12-4 to TRBJ1-1; D not certain. V lost 5 bases and J lost 4, with 11 bases in between. The CDR3 is made up of 13 amino acids. CDR3 protein: CASSPGGITEAFF. For the CDR3, the DNA is TGTGCCAGCAGTCCCGGAGGGATCACTGAAGCTTTCTTT.

This clonotype was detected a few times. The V call is TRBV14, the J call TRBJ2-7; D call uncertain. The CDR3 length is 16 residues. V was pared by 1 base and J by 3 bases, with 16 bases between. Germline values: CDR1 SGHDN, CDR2 FVKESK. In DNA, the CDR3 is TGTGCCAGCAGCCAAGGACGTCTCCCCTTAGACTACGAGCAGTACTTC. Protein sequence: CASSQGRLPLDYEQYF.

This clonotype was seen repeatedly, ten times or more. The chain has TRBV3-1 and TRBJ2-5; perhaps TRBD2 as D (7 bases). Trimming shortened V by 6 bases and J by 6 bases, and 17 bases separated the two germline ends. The CDR3 is 14 amino acids. Germline V CDR1 and CDR2: LGHDT, YNNKEL (reference sequence). The CDR3 loop is CASSPMGGLKTQYF. The CDR3 DNA reads TGTGCCAGCAGTCCTATGGGGGGGCTGAAGACCCAGTACTTC.

This clonotype was detected ten times or more. The rearrangement uses TRBV12-3 or TRBV12-4 and TRBJ2-7; D is tentatively TRBD1 or TRBD2 (5 bases each). V lost 6 bases, J lost 6 bases, and 21 bases lay in between. This CDR3 spans 15 amino acids. In DNA, the CDR3 is TGTGCCAGCAGCTCCCTTGGGACCCACCTCGTCGAGCAGTACTTC. It encodes CASSSLGTHLVEQYF.

This clonotype was detected a few times. The CDR3 DNA sequence: TGCAGTGCTAGACCTCTAGCGGGGGGAATCTACAATGAGCAGTTCTTC. Its protein is CSARPLAGGIYNEQFF. The chain recombines TRBV20-1 with TRBJ2-1, with 11 bases fitting TRBD2. This CDR3 has 16 residues. The germline CDR1 and CDR2 sequences are DFQATT and SNEGSKA (reference sequence). V shed 2 bases, J shed 3 bases, and the junction held 6 bases outside the gene matches.

This clonotype has ten or more counts. The V call is TRBV28, the J call TRBJ2-1; possibly TRBD1 for D (5 bases). The germline CDR1 and CDR2 sequences are MDHEN and SYDVKM. This CDR3 has 14 residues. V lost 6 bases to trimming and J lost 2 bases, with 11 bases between them. This CDR3 reads CASSPQGAYNEQFF. The CDR3 bases are TGTGCCAGCAGCCCGCAGGGCGCCTACAATGAGCAGTTCTTC. Drawing the rest from reference TRBV28 and TRBJ2-1, the complete variable domain is DVKVTQSSRYLVKRTGEKVFLECVQDMDHENMFWYRQDPGLGLRLIYFSYDVKMKEKGDIPEGYSVSREKKERFSLILESASTNQTSMYLCASSPQGAYNEQFFGPGTRLTVL.

This clonotype showed up many times. V gene TRBV7-2 combines with J gene TRBJ2-7; TRBD2 aligns across 7 bases. The CDR3 extends over 15 amino acids. The germline gives CDR1 SGHTA, CDR2 FQGNSA. The trim removed 1 base at V and 0 bases at J, leaving 3 bases unmatched. CDR3 DNA sequence: TGTGCCAGCAGCTTAGAGGGCGGGAGCTCCTACGAGCAGTACTTC. This codes for CASSLEGGSSYEQYF.

The V and J genes are TRBV7-2 and TRBJ2-7; 15 nucleotides line up with TRBD2. The CDR3 is 17 residues long. Unmatched junction bases numbered 6, after V lost 4 bases and J lost 2 bases. Germline CDR1 reads SGHTA; CDR2 reads FQGNSA. The CDR3 nucleotides are TGTGCCAGCAGCTGGGGACTAGCGGGAGGCCGACCCTACGAGCAGTACTTC. Encoded protein: CASSWGLAGGRPYEQYF.

This clonotype occurred many times. This chain connects TRBV3-1 to TRBJ2-1; unclear D gene. This CDR3 is built from 14 residues. Trimming removed 0 bases from V and 8 bases from J, with 11 bases in between. Germline CDR1 is LGHDT and CDR2 is YNNKEL (reference sequence). CDR3 protein: CASSQEVVRDEQFF. The CDR3 DNA sequence: TGTGCCAGCAGCCAAGAGGTAGTACGGGATGAGCAGTTCTTC.

This clonotype was recorded a few times. This chain links TRBV4-1 with TRBJ2-1, with 7 bases identical to TRBD1. Trimming cost V 1 base and J 9 bases; bases outside gene matches: 6. The CDR3 is made up of 14 amino acids. Germline V CDR1 and CDR2: MGHRA, YSYEKL. The CDR3 protein is CASSQADRVGEQFF. CDR3 nucleotide sequence: TGCGCCAGCAGCCAAGCCGACAGGGTGGGTGAGCAGTTCTTC.

This clonotype was counted ten times or more. The rearrangement links TRBV5-6 to TRBJ2-1; weak D call: TRBD2 (6 bases). Germline CDR1 reads SGHDT; CDR2 reads YYEEEE. This CDR3 spans 15 amino acids. The germline V and J ends were trimmed by 1 base and 7 bases, with 15 bases remaining between them. The CDR3 loop is CASSLKGLAINEQFF. The CDR3 region has the DNA TGTGCCAGCAGCTTGAAGGGGCTAGCGATAAATGAGCAGTTCTTC.

This clonotype appeared many times. The chain joins TRBV5-1 to TRBJ1-1; D gene uncertain. From germline, CDR1 is SGHRS and CDR2 YFSETQ. The CDR3 contains 13 residues. V lost 0 bases and J 5 bases, leaving 8 bases between the germline ends. The CDR3 nucleotides read TGCGCCAGCAGCTTGGACCCAGCTACTGAAGCTTTCTTT. It translates to CASSLDPATEAFF. The entire variable domain, with the rest obtained from reference TRBV5-1 and TRBJ1-1, is as follows: KAGVTQTPRYLIKTRGQQVTLSCSPISGHRSVSWYQQTPGQGLQFLFEYFSETQRNKGNFPGRFSGRQFSNSRSEMNVSTLELGDSALYLCASSLDPATEAFFGQGTRLTVV.

This clonotype has only a few counts. This chain uses TRBV6-2 or TRBV6-3 with TRBJ1-1, with D possibly TRBD1 on 5 matching bases. Trimming shortened V by 5 bases and J by 1 base, and 11 bases separated the two germline ends. The CDR3 loop spans 14 amino acids. Germline V gene data show CDR1 as MNHEY and CDR2 as SVGEGT. The CDR3 spells CASSTPGRNTEAFF. The CDR3 nucleotides read TGTGCCAGCAGTACGCCGGGACGGAACACTGAAGCTTTCTTT.

This clonotype was counted at least ten times. The CDR3 DNA reads TGCGCCAGCAGCCAGGACTGGCGGGACTACAATGAGCAGTTCTTC. It yields the protein CASSQDWRDYNEQFF. The chain uses TRBV4-3 and TRBJ2-1; the D gene is possibly TRBD2 (6 bases). Germline CDR1 LGHNA, CDR2 YSLEER. The germline V and J ends were trimmed by 3 bases and 3 bases, with 12 bases remaining between them. The CDR3 loop spans 15 amino acids.

There are many counts of this clonotype. The chain's CDR3 is CASSFGGRYEQYF. CDR3 coding DNA: TGTGCCAGCAGTTTTGGGGGGAGGTACGAGCAGTACTTC. The chain combines TRBV12-3 or TRBV12-4 with TRBJ2-7, with D perhaps TRBD2 (6 bases). The CDR3 is 13 amino acids. Trimming took 3 bases from V and 4 from J, leaving 10 bases between them.